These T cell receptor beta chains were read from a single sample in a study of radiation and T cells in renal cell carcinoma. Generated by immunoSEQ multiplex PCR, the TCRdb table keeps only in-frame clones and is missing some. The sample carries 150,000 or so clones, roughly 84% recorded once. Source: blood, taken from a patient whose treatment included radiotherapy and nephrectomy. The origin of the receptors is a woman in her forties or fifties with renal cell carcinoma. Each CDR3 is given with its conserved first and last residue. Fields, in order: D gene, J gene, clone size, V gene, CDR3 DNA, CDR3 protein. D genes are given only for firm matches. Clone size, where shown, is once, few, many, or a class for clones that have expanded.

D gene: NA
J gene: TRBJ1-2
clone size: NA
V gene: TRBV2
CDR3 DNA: TGTGCCAGCAGAAGCACTCAGGGCTATGGCTACACCTTC
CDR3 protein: CASRSTQGYGYTF

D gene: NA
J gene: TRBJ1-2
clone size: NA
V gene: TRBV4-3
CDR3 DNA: TGCGCCAGCAGCCAAGATCCCTCCCTAGGTGGCTACACCTTC
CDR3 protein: CASSQDPSLGGYTF

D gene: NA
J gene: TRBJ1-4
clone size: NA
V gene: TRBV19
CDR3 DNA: TGTGCCAGTAGAGGCCAGGGTGATGAAAAACTGTTTTTT
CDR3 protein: CASRGQGDEKLFF

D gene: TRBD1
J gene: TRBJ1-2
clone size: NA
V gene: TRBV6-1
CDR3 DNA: TGTGCCAGCAGTGAGAGACAGGGCCCACTATATGGCTACACCTTC
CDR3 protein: CASSERQGPLYGYTF

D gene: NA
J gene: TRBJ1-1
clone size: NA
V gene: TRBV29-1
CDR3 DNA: TGCAGCGTTGAGGGGACACGCGCCGAAGCTTTCTTT
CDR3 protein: CSVEGTRAEAFF

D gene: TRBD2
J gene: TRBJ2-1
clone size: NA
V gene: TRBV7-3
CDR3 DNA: TGTGCCAGCAGCCCCCGACCTAGCGGGGGAATCAATGAGCAGTTCTTC
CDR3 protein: CASSPRPSGGINEQFF

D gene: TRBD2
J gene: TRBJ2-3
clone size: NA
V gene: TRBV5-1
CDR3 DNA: TGCGCCAGCATGGGCGGGGGAGATACGCAGTATTTT
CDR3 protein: CASMGGGDTQYF

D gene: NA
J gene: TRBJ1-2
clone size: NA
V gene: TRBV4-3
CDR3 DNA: TGCGCCAGCAGCCAAGATTTTCAGAGTGACTATGGCTACACCTTC
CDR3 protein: CASSQDFQSDYGYTF

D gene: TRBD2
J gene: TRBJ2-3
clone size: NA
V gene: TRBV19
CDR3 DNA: TGTGCCAGTAGTCCCCGGGGGGGCTTCGATACGCAGTATTTT
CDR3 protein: CASSPRGGFDTQYF

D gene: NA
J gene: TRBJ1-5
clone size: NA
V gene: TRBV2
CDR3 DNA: TGTGCCAGCAGTGAGTTGGGCGGACAGCCCCAGCATTTT
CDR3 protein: CASSELGGQPQHF

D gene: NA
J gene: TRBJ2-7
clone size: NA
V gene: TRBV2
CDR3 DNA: TGTGCCAGCGCCGGAAATCGGTACGAGCAGTACTTC
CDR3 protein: CASAGNRYEQYF

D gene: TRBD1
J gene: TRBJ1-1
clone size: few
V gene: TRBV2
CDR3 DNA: TGTGCCAGCACCCGACAGGGAATAGGAGAAGCTTTCTTT
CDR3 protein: CASTRQGIGEAFF

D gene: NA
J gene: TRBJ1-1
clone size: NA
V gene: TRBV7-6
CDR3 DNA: TGTGCCAGCAGCTTAGCGGACCCAGGAGCGAACACTGAAGCTTTCTTT
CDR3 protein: CASSLADPGANTEAFF

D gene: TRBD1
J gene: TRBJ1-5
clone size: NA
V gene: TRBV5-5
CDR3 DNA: TGTGCCAGCAGTCGAACGTCGGGACAGGGGTCGGGTAGTCAGCCCCAGCATTTT
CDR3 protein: CASSRTSGQGSGSQPQHF

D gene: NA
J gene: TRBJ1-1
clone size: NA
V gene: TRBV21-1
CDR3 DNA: TGTGCCAGCAGCAAAGATACAGGGACGAACACTGAAGCTTTCTTT
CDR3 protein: CASSKDTGTNTEAFF

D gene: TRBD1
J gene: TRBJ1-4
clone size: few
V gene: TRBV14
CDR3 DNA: TGTGCCAGCAGCCGTTGGACAGGGGAAAAACTGTTTTTT
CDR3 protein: CASSRWTGEKLFF

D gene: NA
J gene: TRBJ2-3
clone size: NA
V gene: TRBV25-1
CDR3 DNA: TGTGCCAGCAGTGAGCCCAAAGGGGACCTTAAGACAGATACGCAGTATTTT
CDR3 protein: CASSEPKGDLKTDTQYF

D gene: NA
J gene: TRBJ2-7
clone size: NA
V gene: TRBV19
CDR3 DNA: TGTGCCAGTAGTACCGGAGGCTACGAGCAGTACTTC
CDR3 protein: CASSTGGYEQYF

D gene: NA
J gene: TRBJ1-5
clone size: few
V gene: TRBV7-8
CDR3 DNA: TGTGCCAGCAGCCACGGACGGGAGCTCAATCAGCCCCAGCATTTT
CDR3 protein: CASSHGRELNQPQHF

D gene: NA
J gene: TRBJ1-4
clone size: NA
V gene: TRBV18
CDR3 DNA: TGTGCCAGCTCACCGGTTGATAAGGGACCGGATGAAAAACTGTTTTTT
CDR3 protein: CASSPVDKGPDEKLFF

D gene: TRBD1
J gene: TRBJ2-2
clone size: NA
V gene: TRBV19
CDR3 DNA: TGTGCCAGTATTACACAGGGGGCCACCGGGGAGCTGTTTTTT
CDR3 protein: CASITQGATGELFF

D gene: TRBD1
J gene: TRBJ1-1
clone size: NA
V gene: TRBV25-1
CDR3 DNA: TGTGCCAGCAGTGAATTGGGACAGGCGATTAACACTGAAGCTTTCTTT
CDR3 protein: CASSELGQAINTEAFF

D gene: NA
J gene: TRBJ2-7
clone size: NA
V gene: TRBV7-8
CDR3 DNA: TGTGCCAGCAGCCCTAACGGGCAGGGGCCCCCCTACGAGCAGTACTTC
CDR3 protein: CASSPNGQGPPYEQYF

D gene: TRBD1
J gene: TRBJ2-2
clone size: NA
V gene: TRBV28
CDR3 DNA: TGTGCCAGCAGTTTCCTCAGGACAGGGCCCAACACCGGGGAGCTGTTTTTT
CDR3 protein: CASSFLRTGPNTGELFF

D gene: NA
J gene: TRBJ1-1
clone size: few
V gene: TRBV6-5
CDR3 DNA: TGTGCCAGCAGTTACTCGAAAGGGGCTGAAGCTTTCTTT
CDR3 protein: CASSYSKGAEAFF

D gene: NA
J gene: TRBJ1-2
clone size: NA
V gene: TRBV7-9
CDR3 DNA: TGTGCCAGCAGCCATTTAGACGGGCGGGGCTATGGCTACACCTTC
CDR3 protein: CASSHLDGRGYGYTF

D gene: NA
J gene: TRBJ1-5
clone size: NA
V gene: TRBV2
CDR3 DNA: TGTGCCAGCAAGGGCAACAATCAGCCCCAGCATTTT
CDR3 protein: CASKGNNQPQHF

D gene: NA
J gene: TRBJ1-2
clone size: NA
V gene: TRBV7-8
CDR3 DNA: TGTGCCAGCAGCTTAGTTTTTCTCAATGGCTACACCTTC
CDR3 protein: CASSLVFLNGYTF

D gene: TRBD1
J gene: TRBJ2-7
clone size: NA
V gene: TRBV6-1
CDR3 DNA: TGTGCCAGCAGTGACCCGCGACAGGGAGTCTACGAGCAGTACTTC
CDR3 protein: CASSDPRQGVYEQYF

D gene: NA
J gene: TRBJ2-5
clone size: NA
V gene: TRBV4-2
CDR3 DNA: TGTGCCAGCAGCCAAGAGGGTAAAGAGACCCAGTACTTC
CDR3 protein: CASSQEGKETQYF

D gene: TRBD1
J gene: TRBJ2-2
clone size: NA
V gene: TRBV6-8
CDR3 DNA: TGTGCCAGCAGTCGTGGACAGGGTGTCGGGGAGCTGTTTTTT
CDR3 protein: CASSRGQGVGELFF

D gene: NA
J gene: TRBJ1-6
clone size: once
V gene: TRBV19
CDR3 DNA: TGTGCCAGTAGTATCAATAATTCACCCCTCCACTTT
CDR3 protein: CASSINNSPLHF

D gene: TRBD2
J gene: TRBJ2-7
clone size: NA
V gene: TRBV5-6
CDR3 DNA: TGTGCCAGCAGCTTGGGACTAGCGGGGCGCTACTCCTACGAGCAGTACTTC
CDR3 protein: CASSLGLAGRYSYEQYF

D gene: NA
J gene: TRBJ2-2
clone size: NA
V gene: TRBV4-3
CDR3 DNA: TGCGCCAGCAGCCAACTCCTCTTCACCCGGGGGGCTGCGAACACCGGGGAGCTGTTTTTT
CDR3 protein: CASSQLLFTRGAANTGELFF

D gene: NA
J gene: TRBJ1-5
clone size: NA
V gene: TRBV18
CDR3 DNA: TGTGCCAGCTCACCAGGGGCTGGCAATCAGCCCCAGCATTTT
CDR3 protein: CASSPGAGNQPQHF

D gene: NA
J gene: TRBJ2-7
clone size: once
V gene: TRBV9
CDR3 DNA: TGTGCCAGCAGCGTACGATGGGAGACCTACGAGCAGTACTTC
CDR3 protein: CASSVRWETYEQYF

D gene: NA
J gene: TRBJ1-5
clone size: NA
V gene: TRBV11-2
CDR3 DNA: TGTGCCAGCAGCCTAGGGGCAGGGAGCAATCAGCCCCAGCATTTT
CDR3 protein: CASSLGAGSNQPQHF

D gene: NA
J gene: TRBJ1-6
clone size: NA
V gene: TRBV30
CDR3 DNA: TGTGCCTGGGCACCGAACAGGGAGAATAATTCACCCCTCCACTTT
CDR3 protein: CAWAPNRENNSPLHF

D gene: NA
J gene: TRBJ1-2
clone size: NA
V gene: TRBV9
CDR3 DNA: TGTGCCAGCAGCGACACCTTAGTCCGAGGCTATGGCTACACCTTC
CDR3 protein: CASSDTLVRGYGYTF

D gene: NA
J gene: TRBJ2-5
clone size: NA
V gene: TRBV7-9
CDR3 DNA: TGTGCCAGCAGCTTAATTCAGGAGTGGACCCAGTACTTC
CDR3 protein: CASSLIQEWTQYF

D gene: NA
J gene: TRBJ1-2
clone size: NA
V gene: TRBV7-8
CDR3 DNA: TGTGCCAGCAGCCCCCGGACTACTAACTATGGCTACACCTTC
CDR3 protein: CASSPRTTNYGYTF

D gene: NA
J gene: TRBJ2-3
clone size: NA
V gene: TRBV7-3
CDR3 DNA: TGTGCCAGCAGCCTCTGGGGTAGCGGTAGCACAGATACGCAGTATTTT
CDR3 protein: CASSLWGSGSTDTQYF

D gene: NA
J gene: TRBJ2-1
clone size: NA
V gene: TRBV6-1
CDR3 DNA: TGTGCCAGCAGTGAAAACACCTTACCATACAATGAGCAGTTCTTC
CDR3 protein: CASSENTLPYNEQFF

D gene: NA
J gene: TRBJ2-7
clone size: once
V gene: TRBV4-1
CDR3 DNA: TGCGCCAGCAGCCAAGCGGGGTTACTCGAGCAGTACTTC
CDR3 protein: CASSQAGLLEQYF

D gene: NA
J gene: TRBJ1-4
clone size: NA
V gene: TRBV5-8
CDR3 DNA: TGTGCCAGCAGCTTGGGCAGGGGACCTAATGAAAAACTGTTTTTT
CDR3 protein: CASSLGRGPNEKLFF

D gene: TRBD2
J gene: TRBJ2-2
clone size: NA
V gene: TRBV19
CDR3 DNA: TGTGCCAGTAGTGATCATAGCGGGGGGAACACCGGGGAGCTGTTTTTT
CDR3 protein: CASSDHSGGNTGELFF

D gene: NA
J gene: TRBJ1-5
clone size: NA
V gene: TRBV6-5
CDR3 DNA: TGTGCCAGCAGTTACGCTCAGCCCCAGCATTTT
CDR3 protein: CASSYAQPQHF

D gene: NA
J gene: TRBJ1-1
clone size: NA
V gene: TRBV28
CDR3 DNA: TGTGCCACCTGTCGCGGGCTGAACACTGAAGCTTTCTTT
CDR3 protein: CATCRGLNTEAFF

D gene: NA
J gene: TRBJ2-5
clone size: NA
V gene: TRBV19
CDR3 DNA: TGTGCCAGTAGTGAGGCAACCGAGACCCAGTACTTC
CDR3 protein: CASSEATETQYF

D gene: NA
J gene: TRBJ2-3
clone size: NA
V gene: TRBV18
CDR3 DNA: TGTGCCAGCTCACCAGGGTATAGCGCGGATACGCAGTATTTT
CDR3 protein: CASSPGYSADTQYF

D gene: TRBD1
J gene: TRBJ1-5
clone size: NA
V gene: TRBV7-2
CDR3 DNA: TGTGCCAGCAGCTTAGGGACAGGGAACAATCAGCCCCAGCATTTT
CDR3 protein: CASSLGTGNNQPQHF

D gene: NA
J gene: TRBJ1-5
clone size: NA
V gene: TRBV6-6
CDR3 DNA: TGTGCCAGCAGTTACGAGTCAGTTGAAAGCAATCAGCCCCAGCATTTT
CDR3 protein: CASSYESVESNQPQHF

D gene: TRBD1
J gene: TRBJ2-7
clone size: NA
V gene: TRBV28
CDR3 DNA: TGTGCCAGCAGCCGACCTCCCTCGACAGGGGGCTACGAGCAGTACTTC
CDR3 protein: CASSRPPSTGGYEQYF